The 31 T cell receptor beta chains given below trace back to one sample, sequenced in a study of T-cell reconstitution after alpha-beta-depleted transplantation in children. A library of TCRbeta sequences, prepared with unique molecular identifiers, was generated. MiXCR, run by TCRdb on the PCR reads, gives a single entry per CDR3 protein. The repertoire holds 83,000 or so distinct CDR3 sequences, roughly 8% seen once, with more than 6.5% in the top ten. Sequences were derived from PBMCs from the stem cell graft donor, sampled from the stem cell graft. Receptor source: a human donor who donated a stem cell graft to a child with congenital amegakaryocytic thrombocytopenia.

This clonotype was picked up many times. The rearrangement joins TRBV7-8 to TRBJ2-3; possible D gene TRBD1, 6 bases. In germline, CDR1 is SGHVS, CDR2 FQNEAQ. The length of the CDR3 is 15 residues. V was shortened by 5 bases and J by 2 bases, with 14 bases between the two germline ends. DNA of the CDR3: TGTGCCAGCAGCAGTTACAGGGCACACACAGATACGCAGTATTTT. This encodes CASSSYRAHTDTQYF.

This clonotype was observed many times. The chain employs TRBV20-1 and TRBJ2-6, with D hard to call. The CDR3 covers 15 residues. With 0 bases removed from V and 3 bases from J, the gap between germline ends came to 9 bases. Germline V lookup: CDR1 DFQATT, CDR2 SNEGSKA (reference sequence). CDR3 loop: CSARDMVVGANVLTF. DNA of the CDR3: TGCAGTGCTAGAGATATGGTGGTTGGGGCCAACGTCCTGACTTTC.

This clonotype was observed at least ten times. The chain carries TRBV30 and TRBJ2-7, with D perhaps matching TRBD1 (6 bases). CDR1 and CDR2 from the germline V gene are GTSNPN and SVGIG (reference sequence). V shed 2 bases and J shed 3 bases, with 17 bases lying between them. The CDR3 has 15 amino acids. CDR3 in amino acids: CAWSLSGADNYEQYF. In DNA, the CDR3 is TGTGCCTGGAGTTTATCAGGGGCGGATAACTACGAGCAGTACTTC.

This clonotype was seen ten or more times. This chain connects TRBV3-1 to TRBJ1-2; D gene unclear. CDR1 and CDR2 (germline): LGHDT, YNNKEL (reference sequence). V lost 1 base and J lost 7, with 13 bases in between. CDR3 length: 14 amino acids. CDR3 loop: CASSQASQTRGYTF. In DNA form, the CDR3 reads TGTGCCAGCAGCCAAGCCAGCCAGACCCGTGGCTACACCTTC.

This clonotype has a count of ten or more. In nucleotides, the CDR3 is TGTGCCAGCAGCTCAAATAGCGGGTCAGGGGAAGATACGCAGTATTTT. This translates into CASSSNSGSGEDTQYF. The rearrangement links TRBV7-8 to TRBJ2-3, with D possibly being TRBD2 (7 bases). Germline-derived CDR1 and CDR2 are SGHVS and FQNEAQ. The CDR3 has 16 amino acids. V was trimmed by 4 bases and J by 5 bases, leaving 19 bases between them.

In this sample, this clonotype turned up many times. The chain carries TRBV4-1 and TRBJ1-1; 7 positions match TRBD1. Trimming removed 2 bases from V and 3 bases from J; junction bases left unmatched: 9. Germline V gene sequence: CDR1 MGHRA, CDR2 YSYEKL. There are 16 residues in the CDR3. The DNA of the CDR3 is TGCGCCAGCAGCCAAAACCCACAGGGGACCCACACTGAAGCTTTCTTT. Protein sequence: CASSQNPQGTHTEAFF.

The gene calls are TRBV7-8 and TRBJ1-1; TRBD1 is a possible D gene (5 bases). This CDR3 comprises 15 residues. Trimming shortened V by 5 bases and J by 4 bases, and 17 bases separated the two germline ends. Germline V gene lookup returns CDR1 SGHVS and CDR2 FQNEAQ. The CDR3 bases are TGTGCCAGCAGCCCGTTGACAGTTGGCGTCACTGAAGCTTTCTTT. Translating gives CASSPLTVGVTEAFF.

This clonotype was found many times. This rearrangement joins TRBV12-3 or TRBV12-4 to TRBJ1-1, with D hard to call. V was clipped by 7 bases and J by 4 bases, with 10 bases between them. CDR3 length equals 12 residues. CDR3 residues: CASNEGSTEAFF. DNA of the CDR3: TGTGCCAGCAACGAGGGTTCCACTGAAGCTTTCTTT.

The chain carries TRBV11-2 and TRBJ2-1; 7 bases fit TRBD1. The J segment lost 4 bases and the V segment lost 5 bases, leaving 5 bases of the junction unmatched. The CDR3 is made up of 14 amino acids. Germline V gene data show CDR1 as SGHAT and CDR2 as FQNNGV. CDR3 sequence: CASSPTGPYNEQFF. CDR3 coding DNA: TGTGCCAGCAGCCCGACAGGGCCTTACAATGAGCAGTTCTTC.

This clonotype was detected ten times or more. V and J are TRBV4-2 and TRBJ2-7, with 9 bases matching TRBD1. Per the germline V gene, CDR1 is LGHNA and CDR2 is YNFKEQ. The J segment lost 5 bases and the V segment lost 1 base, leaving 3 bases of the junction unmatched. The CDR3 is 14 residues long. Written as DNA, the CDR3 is TGTGCCAGCAGCCAAGCGGACAGGGGCGACGAGCAGTACTTC. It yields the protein CASSQADRGDEQYF.

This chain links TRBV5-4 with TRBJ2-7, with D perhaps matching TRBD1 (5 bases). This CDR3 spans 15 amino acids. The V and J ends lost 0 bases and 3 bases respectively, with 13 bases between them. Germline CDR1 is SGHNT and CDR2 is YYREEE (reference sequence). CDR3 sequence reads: CASSLDLDSFYEQYF. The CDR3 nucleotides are TGTGCCAGCAGCTTGGATTTAGACAGTTTCTACGAGCAGTACTTC.

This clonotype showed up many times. The CDR3 DNA reads TGCGCCAGCAGCTTAGCTGGGCACACTGAAGCTTTCTTT. It translates to CASSLAGHTEAFF. V gene TRBV5-1 combines with J gene TRBJ1-1; D is uncertain. The V end was cut by 2 bases, the J end by 3 bases, with 8 bases between. CDR1 is SGHRS, CDR2 YFSETQ, per germline. The CDR3 spans 13 residues.

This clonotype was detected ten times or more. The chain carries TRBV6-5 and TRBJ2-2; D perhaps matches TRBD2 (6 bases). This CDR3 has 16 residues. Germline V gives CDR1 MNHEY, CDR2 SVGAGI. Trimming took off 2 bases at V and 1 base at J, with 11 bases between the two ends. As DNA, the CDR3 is TGTGCCAGCAGTTACGGGGTAGCGGTGAACACCGGGGAGCTGTTTTTT. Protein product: CASSYGVAVNTGELFF.

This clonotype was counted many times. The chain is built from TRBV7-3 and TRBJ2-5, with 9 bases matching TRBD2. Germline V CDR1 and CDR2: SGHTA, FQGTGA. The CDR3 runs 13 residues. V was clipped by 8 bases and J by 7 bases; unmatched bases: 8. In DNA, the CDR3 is TGTGCCAGCGCCTGGACTAGCGAGGGGACCCAGTACTTC. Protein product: CASAWTSEGTQYF.

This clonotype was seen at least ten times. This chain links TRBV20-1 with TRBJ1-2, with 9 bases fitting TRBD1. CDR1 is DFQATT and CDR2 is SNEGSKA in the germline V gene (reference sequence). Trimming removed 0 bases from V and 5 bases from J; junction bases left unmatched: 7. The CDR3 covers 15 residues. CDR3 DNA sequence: TGCAGTGCTAGAGATTCCGGGACAGGGAGATATGGCTACACCTTC. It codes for CSARDSGTGRYGYTF.

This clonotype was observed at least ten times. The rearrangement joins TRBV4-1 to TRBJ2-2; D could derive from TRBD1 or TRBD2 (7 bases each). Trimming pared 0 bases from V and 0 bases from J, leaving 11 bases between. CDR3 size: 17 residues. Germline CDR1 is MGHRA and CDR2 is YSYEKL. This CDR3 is CASSQESGGANTGELFF. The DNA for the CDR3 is TGCGCCAGCAGCCAAGAGTCAGGGGGGGCGAACACCGGGGAGCTGTTTTTT.

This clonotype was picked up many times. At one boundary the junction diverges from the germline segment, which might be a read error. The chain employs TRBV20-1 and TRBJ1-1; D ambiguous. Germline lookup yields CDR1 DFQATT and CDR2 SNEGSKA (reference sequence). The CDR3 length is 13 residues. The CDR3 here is CSAPGPYNNEAFF. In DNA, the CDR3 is TGCAGTGCTCCTGGACCCTATAACAATGAAGCTTTCTTT.

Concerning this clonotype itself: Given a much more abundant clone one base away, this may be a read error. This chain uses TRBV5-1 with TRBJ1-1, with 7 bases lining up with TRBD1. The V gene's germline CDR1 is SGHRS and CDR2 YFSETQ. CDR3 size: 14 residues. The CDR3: CAGSGDRGNTEAFF. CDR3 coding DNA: TGCGCCGGCAGCGGGGACAGAGGGAACACTGAAGCTTTCTTT.

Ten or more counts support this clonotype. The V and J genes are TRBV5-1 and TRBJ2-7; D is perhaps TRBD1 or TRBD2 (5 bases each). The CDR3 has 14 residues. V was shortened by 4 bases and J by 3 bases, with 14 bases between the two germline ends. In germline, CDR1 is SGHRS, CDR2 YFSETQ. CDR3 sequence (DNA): TGCGCCAGCAGCACGGGACCGGGGAACTACGAGCAGTACTTC. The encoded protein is CASSTGPGNYEQYF.

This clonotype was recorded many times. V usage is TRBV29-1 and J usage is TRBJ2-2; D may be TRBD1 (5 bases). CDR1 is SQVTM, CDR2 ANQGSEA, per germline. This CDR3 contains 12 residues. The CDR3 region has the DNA TGCAGTGCTGGGGCCGGCACCGGGGAGCTGTTTTTT. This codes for CSAGAGTGELFF.

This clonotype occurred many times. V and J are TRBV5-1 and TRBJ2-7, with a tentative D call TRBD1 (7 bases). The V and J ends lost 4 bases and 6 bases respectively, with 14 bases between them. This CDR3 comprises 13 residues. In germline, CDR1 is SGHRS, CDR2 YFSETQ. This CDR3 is CASSQGEAGEQYF. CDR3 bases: TGCGCCAGCAGCCAGGGGGAGGCGGGCGAGCAGTACTTC. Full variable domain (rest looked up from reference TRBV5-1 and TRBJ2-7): KAGVTQTPRYLIKTRGQQVTLSCSPISGHRSVSWYQQTPGQGLQFLFEYFSETQRNKGNFPGRFSGRQFSNSRSEMNVSTLELGDSALYLCASSQGEAGEQYFGPGTRLTVT.

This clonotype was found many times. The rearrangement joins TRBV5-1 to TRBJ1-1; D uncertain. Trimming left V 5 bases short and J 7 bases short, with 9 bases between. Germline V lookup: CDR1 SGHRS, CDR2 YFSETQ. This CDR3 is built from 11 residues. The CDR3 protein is CASRGSGEAFF. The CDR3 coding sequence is TGCGCCAGCAGGGGGTCGGGTGAAGCTTTCTTT.

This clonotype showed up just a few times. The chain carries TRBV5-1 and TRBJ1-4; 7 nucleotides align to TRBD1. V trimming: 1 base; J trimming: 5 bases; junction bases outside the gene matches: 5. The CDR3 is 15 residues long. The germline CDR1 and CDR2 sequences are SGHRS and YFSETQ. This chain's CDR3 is CASSLSAGGNEKLFF. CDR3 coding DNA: TGCGCCAGCAGCTTGTCGGCAGGGGGGAATGAAAAACTGTTTTTT.

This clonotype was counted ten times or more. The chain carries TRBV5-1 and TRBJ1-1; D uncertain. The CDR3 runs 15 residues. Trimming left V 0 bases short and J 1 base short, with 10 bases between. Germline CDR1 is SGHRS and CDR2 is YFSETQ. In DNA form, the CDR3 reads TGCGCCAGCAGCTTGGACAGAGCCCCGAACACTGAAGCTTTCTTT. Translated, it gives CASSLDRAPNTEAFF.

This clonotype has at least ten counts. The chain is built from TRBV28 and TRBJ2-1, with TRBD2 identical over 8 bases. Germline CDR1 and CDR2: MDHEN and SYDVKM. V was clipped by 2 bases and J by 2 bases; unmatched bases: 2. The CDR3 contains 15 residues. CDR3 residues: CASSLPGGAYNEQFF. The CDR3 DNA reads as TGTGCCAGCAGTTTACCGGGGGGGGCCTACAATGAGCAGTTCTTC.

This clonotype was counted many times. The CDR3 spells CASRMVLAGPGDTQYF. In DNA form, the CDR3 reads TGTGCCAGCAGAATGGTACTAGCCGGTCCCGGGGATACGCAGTATTTT. The chain links TRBV12-3 or TRBV12-4 to TRBJ2-3; maybe TRBD2 (6 bases). The V and J ends lost 6 bases and 6 bases respectively, with 22 bases between them. The CDR3 covers 16 residues.

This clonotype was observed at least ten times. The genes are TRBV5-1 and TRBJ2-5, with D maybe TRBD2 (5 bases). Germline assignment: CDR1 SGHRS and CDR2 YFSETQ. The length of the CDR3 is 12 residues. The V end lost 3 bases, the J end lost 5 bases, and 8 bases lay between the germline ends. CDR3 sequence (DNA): TGCGCCAGCAGCTGGGAGACGGAGACCCAGTACTTC. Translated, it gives CASSWETETQYF.

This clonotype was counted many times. CDR3 DNA sequence: TGTGCCAGCAGACCCCCGGGACAGGGTGGGTATGAGCAGTTCTTC. Protein product: CASRPPGQGGYEQFF. This chain uses TRBV6-1 with TRBJ2-1; 9 bases are a match to TRBD1. Germline-derived CDR1 and CDR2 are MNHNS and SASEGT. The CDR3 loop spans 15 amino acids. The trim removed 6 bases at V and 8 bases at J, leaving 11 bases unmatched.

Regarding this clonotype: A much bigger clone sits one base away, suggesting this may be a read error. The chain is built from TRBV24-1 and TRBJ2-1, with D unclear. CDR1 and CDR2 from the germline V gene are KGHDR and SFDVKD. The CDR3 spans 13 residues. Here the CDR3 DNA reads TGTGCCACCAGTGATTACATAGGGCCCGAGCGGTTCTTC. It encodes CATSDYIGPERFF.

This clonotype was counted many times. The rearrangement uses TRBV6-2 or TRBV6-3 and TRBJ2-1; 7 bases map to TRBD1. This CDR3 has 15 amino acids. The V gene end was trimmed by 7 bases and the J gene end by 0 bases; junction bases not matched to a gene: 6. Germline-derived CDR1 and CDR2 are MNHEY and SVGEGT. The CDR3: CASTSGDSSYNEQFF. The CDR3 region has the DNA TGTGCCAGCACCTCCGGGGACAGCTCCTACAATGAGCAGTTCTTC.

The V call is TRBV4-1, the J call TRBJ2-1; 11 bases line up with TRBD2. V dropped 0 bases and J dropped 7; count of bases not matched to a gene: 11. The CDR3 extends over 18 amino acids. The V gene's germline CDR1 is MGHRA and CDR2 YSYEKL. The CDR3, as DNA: TGCGCCAGCAGCCAAGATCCCCCACTAGCGGGGGTTCGGAATGAGCAGTTCTTC. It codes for CASSQDPPLAGVRNEQFF.